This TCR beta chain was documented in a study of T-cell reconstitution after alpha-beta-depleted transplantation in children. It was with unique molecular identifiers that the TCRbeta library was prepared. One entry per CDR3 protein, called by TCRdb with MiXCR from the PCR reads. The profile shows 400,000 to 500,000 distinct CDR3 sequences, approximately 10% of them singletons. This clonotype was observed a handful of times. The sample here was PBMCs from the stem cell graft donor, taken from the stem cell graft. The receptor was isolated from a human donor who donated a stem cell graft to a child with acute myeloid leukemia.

CDR3 sequence reads: CASSLGGWGRWATPLHF. Written as DNA, the CDR3 is TGTGCCAGCAGCTTAGGGGGTTGGGGCAGGTGGGCAACACCCCTCCACTTT. V is TRBV7-2 and J is TRBJ1-6; D is perhaps TRBD1 (5 bases). CDR3 size: 17 residues. Germline V lookup: CDR1 SGHTA, CDR2 FQGNSA. V lost 1 base, J lost 11 bases, and 21 bases lay in between.